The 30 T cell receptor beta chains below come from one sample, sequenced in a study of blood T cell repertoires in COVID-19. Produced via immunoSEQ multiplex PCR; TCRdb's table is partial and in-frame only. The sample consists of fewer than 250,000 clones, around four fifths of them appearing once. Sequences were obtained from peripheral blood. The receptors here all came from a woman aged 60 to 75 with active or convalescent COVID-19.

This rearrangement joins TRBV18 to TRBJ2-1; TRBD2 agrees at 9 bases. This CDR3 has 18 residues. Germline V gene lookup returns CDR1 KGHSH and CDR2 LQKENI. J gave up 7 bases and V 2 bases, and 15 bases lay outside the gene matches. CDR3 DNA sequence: TGTGCCAGCTCACCATCAGTGGCGGGCGGGGGGGCTCGGAATGAGCAGTTCTTC. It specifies CASSPSVAGGGARNEQFF.

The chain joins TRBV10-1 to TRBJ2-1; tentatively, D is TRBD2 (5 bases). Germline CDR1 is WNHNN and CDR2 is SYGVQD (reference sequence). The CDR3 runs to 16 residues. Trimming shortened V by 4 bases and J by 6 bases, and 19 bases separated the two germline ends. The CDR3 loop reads CASSAFVAGISNEQFF. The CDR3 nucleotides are TGCGCCAGCAGTGCCTTTGTGGCCGGGATAAGCAATGAGCAGTTCTTC.

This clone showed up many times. CDR3 sequence: CASSQDLWGTGYNEQYF. The CDR3 DNA is TGCGCCAGCAGCCAAGATTTATGGGGGACAGGGTACAACGAGCAGTACTTC. The chain joins TRBV4-1 to TRBJ2-7; TRBD1 aligns across 9 bases. Germline loops: CDR1 MGHRA, CDR2 YSYEKL. CDR3 size: 17 residues. The trim removed 0 bases at V and 5 bases at J, leaving 11 bases unmatched.

The CDR3 region has the DNA TGTGCCAGTAGTCTAAGGAGACTAGCGTCCTCCTACGAGCAGTACTTC. Translation gives CASSLRRLASSYEQYF. This sequence joins TRBV19 and TRBJ2-7; 8 bases match TRBD2. Trimming removed 5 bases from V and 0 bases from J; junction bases left unmatched: 9. Germline V lookup: CDR1 LNHDA, CDR2 SQIVND (reference sequence). CDR3 length: 16 residues.

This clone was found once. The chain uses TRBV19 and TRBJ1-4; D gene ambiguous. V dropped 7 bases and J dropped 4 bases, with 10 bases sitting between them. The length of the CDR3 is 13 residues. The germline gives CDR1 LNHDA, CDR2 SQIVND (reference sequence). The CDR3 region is CASTGRYNEKLFF. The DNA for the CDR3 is TGTGCCAGTACGGGTCGATATAATGAAAAACTGTTTTTT.

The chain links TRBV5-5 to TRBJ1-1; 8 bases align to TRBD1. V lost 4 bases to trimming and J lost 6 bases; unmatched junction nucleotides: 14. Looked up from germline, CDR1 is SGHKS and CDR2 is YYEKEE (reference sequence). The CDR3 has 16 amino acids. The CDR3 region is CASSRPTAQGGAEAFF. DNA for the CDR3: TGTGCCAGCAGCCGTCCTACAGCACAGGGGGGAGCTGAAGCTTTCTTT.

The CDR3 region has the DNA TGTGCCAGCAGCTTGGGGGGCAATTACCCCTTTTTT. Amino acid sequence: CASSLGGNYPFF. The J gene is TRBJ1-4, the V gene TRBV5-6; possibly TRBD1 for D (5 bases). CDR1 and CDR2 from the germline V gene are SGHDT and YYEEEE. CDR3 length equals 12 residues. The germline V and J ends were trimmed by 0 bases and 17 bases, with 14 bases remaining between them.

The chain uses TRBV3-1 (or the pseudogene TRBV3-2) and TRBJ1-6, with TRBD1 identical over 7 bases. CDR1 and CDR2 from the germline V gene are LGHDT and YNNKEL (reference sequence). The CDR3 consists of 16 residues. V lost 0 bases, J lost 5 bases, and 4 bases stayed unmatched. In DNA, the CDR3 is TGTGCCAGCAGCCAAGATCTTGGGACAGATAATTCACCCCTCCACTTT. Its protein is CASSQDLGTDNSPLHF.

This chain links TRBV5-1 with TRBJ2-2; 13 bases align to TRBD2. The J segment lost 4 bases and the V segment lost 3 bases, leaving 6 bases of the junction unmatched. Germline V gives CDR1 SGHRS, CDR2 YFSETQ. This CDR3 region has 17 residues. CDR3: CASSSLGLAGATGELFF. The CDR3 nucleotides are TGCGCCAGCAGCTCCCTTGGACTAGCGGGGGCCACCGGGGAGCTGTTTTTT.

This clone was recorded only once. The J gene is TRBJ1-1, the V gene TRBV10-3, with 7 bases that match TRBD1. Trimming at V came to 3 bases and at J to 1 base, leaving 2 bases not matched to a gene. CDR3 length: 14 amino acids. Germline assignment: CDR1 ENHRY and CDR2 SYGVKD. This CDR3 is CAISDYRGNTEAFF. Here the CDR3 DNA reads TGTGCCATCAGTGACTACAGGGGGAACACTGAAGCTTTCTTT.

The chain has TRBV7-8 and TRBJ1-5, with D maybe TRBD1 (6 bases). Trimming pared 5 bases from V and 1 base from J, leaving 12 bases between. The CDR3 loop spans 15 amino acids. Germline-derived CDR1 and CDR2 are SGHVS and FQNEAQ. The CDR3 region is CASSPGQWSNQPQHF. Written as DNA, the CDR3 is TGTGCCAGCAGCCCAGGACAGTGGAGCAATCAGCCCCAGCATTTT.

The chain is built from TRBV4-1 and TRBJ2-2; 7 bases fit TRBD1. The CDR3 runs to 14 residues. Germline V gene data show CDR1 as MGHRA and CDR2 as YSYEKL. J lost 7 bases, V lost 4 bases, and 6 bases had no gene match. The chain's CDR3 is CASSPGTVNGELFF. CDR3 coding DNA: TGCGCCAGCAGCCCCGGGACAGTAAACGGGGAGCTGTTTTTT.

DNA for the CDR3: TGCGCCAGCAGCTTGGCCCAGGGTGGGACCGGGGAGCTGTTTTTT. Its translation: CASSLAQGGTGELFF. This chain uses TRBV5-1 with TRBJ2-2; TRBD1 might be the D (5 bases). V lost 0 bases to trimming and J lost 5 bases, with 11 bases between them. The CDR3 sequence is 15 residues long. Germline-derived CDR1 and CDR2 are SGHRS and YFSETQ.

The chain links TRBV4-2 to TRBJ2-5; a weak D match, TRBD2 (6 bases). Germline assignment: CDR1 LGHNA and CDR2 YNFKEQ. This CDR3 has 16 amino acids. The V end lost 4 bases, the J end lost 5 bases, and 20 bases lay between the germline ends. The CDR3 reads CASSPNGGSARETQYF. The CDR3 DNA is TGTGCCAGCAGCCCAAATGGAGGGAGTGCACGGGAGACCCAGTACTTC.

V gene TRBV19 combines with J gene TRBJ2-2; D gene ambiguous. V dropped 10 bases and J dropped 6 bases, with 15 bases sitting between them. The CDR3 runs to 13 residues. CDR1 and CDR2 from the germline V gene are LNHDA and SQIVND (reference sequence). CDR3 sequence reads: CATRERWAGELFF. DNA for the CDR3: TGTGCCACCCGCGAGAGGTGGGCCGGGGAGCTGTTTTTT.

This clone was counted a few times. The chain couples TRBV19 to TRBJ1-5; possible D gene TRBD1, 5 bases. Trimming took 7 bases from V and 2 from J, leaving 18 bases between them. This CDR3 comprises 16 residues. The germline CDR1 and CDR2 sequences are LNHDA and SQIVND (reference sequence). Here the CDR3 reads CASMTGGKVGNQPQHF. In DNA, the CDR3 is TGTGCCAGTATGACCGGGGGGAAGGTGGGCAATCAGCCCCAGCATTTT.

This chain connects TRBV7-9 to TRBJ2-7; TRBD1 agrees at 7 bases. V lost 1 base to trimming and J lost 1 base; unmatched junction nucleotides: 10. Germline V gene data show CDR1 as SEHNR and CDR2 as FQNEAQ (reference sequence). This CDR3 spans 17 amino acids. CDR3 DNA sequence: TGTGCCAGCAGCTTAGAGGGCCTCCGGGACAGTTCCTACGAGCAGTACTTC. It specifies CASSLEGLRDSSYEQYF.

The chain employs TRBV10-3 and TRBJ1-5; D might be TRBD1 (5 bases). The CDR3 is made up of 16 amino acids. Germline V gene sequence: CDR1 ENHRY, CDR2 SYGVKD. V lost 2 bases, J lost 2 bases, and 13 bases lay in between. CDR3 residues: CAISEEAGGRNQPQHF. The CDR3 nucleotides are TGTGCCATCAGTGAGGAAGCCGGGGGTCGCAATCAGCCCCAGCATTTT.

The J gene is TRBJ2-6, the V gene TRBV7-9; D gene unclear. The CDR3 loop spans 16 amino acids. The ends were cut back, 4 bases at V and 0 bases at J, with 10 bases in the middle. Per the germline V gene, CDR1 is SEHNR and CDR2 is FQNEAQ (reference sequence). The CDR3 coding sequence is TGTGCCAGCAGCTCCCGACGCGGCTCTGGGGCCAACGTCCTGACTTTC. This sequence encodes CASSSRRGSGANVLTF.

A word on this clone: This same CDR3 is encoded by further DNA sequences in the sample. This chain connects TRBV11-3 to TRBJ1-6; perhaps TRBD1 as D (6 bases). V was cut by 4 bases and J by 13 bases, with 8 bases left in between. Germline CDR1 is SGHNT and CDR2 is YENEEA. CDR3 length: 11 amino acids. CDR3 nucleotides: TGTGCCAGCAGCTCCAGGGGCCCCCTCCACTTT. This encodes CASSSRGPLHF.

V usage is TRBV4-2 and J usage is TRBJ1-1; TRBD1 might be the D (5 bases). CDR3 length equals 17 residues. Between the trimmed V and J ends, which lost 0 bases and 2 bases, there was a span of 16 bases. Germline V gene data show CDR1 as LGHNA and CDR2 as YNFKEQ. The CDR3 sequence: CASSQEAAGRGNTEAFF. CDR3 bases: TGTGCCAGCAGCCAAGAGGCGGCGGGAAGGGGTAACACTGAAGCTTTCTTT.

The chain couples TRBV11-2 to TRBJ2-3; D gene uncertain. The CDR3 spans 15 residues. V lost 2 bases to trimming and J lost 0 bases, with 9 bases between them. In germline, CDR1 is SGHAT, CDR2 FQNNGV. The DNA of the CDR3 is TGTGCCAGCAGCTTAAACAGCCAAAGCACAGATACGCAGTATTTT. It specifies CASSLNSQSTDTQYF. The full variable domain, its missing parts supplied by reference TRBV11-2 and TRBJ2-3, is EAGVAQSPRYKIIEKRQSVAFWCNPISGHATLYWYQQILGQGPKLLIQFQNNGVVDDSQLPKDRFSAERLKGVDSTLKIQPAKLEDSAVYLCASSLNSQSTDTQYFGPGTRLTVL.

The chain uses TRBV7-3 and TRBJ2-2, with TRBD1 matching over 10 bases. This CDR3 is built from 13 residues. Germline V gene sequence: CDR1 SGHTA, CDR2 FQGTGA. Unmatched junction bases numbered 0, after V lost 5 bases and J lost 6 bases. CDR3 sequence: CASSDRGPGELFF. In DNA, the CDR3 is TGTGCCAGCAGCGACAGGGGGCCCGGGGAGCTGTTTTTT. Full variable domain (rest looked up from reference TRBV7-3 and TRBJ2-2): GAGVSQTPSNKVTEKGKYVELRCDPISGHTALYWYRQSLGQGPEFLIYFQGTGAADDSGLPNDRFFAVRPEGSVSTLKIQRTERGDSAVYLCASSDRGPGELFFGEGSRLTVL.

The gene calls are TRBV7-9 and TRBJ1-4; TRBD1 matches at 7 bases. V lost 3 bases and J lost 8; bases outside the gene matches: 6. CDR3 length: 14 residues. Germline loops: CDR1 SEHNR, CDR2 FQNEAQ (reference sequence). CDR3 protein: CASSFTGEEEKLFF. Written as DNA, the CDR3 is TGTGCCAGCAGCTTTACAGGGGAGGAGGAAAAACTGTTTTTT.

CDR3 protein: CARSPDGTYVSYEQYV. The CDR3 DNA follows: TGTGCCAGAAGCCCAGATGGGACTTATGTTTCCTACGAGCAGTACGTC. The V call is TRBV5-3, the J call TRBJ2-7; D might be TRBD2 (6 bases). TRBV5-3 counts as an open reading frame of uncertain function. The ends were cut back, 4 bases at V and 1 base at J, with 18 bases in the middle. There are 16 residues in the CDR3.

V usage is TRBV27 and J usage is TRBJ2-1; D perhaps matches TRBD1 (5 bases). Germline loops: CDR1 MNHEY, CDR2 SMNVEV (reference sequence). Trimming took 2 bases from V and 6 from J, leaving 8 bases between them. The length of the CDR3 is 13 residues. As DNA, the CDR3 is TGTGCCAGCAGTTTACGGACAAGCAATGAGCAGTTCTTC. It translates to CASSLRTSNEQFF.

CDR3 sequence: CASSVLAGDYNEQFF. The CDR3 nucleotides are TGTGCCAGCAGCGTACTAGCGGGGGACTACAATGAGCAGTTCTTC. V usage is TRBV6-4 and J usage is TRBJ2-1, with 11 positions matching TRBD2. Trimming at V came to 6 bases and at J to 3 bases, leaving 4 bases not matched to a gene. The germline V gene has CDR1 MRHNA and CDR2 SNTAGT. The CDR3 spans 15 residues.

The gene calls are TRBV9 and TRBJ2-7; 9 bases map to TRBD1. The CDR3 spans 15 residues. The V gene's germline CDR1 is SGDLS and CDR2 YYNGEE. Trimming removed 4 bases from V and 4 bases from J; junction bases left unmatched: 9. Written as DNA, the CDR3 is TGTGCCAGCAGCCCCCGGAGGGGACAGGGTTACGAGCAGTACGTC. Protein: CASSPRRGQGYEQYV.

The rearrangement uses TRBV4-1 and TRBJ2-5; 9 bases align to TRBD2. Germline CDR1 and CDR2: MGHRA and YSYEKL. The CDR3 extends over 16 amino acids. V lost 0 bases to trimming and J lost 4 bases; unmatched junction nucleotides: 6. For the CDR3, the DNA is TGCGCCAGCAGCCAAGAAGTGCGCGGGGGGGCAGAGACCCAGTACTTC. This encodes CASSQEVRGGAETQYF.

The CDR3: CASSEVGQGVSPLHF. The CDR3 DNA reads as TGTGCCAGCAGTGAAGTAGGACAGGGGGTTTCACCCCTCCACTTT. The V gene is TRBV6-1, the J gene TRBJ1-6; 10 bases map to TRBD1. The length of the CDR3 is 15 residues. Germline CDR1 and CDR2: MNHNS and SASEGT. V was pared by 1 base and J by 9 bases, with 3 bases of the junction left unmatched.